This TCR beta chain was captured by sequencing in a study of molecular identifiers for immune sequencing clone quantification. This clonotype has ten or more counts. CDR1 is MNHEY, CDR2 SVGEGT, per germline. The CDR3 sequence is 13 residues long. Trimming shortened V by 2 bases and J by 1 base, and 6 bases separated the two germline ends. Via MiXCR, TCRdb re-called the PCR reads, giving one row per CDR3 protein. The table has about 54,000 distinct CDR3 sequences, 20% to 25% seen once. Sequencing input: naive CD8+ T cells from blood, with Jurkat cell RNA spiked in. Documented subset: FACS-sorted CD8+CD4-CCR7+CD45RA+ naive T cells. The source is a human donor in good health. Some libraries in this study had Jurkat cell RNA spiked in. The gene calls are TRBV6-2 or TRBV6-3 and TRBJ2-7; D possibly matches TRBD1 or TRBD2 (5 bases each). CDR3: CASSYGGSYEQYF. The CDR3 DNA is TGTGCCAGCAGTTACGGGGGATCCTACGAGCAGTACTTC.